The clone carrying this T cell receptor beta chain was detected many times. The antigen remains undetermined. This sample was taken from a study of CD8 T cells in ankylosing spondylitis. The CDR3 runs 14 residues. Germline V lookup: CDR1 DFQATT, CDR2 SNEGSKA (reference sequence). V lost 5 bases to trimming and J lost 2 bases; unmatched junction nucleotides: 6. TCRdb reprocessed the 5' RACE reads with MiXCR, giving one entry per CDR3 protein. The sample has some 29,000 distinct CDR3 sequences; 7.2% are singletons. General study points: Disease-associated clonotypes exhibited CD8+ identity and were relatively infrequent in peripheral blood.

The sequence was obtained from a male donor with ankylosing spondylitis or in good health (not recorded which). The sample consisted of blood, either unsorted or a sorted T cell fraction (not recorded which). This chain links TRBV20-1 with TRBJ2-3; 8 bases match TRBD2. The chain's CDR3 is CSAVLAGPTDTQYF. CDR3 nucleotide sequence: TGCAGTGCTGTCCTAGCGGGCCCCACAGATACGCAGTATTTT.